This T cell receptor (beta chain) was obtained from a study of shared clonotypes between healthy human individuals. This CDR3 is built from 15 residues. Looked up from germline, CDR1 is SGHDN and CDR2 is FVKESK. The junction had 8 bases not matched to a gene; V was cut back by 4 bases and J by 8 bases. The repertoire was sequenced with immunoSEQ multiplex PCR; TCRdb's copy has only in-frame clones and lacks some. The sample has roughly 2.5 million clones; approximately 92% are singletons. This clone has a single count. This TCR was recovered from a man younger than 30 in good health. The specimen sequenced was naive CD4+ T cells sorted from blood. Subset of the sample: CD45RA+ positively selected. This sequence joins TRBV14 and TRBJ1-4; 9 bases line up with TRBD1. The CDR3 DNA sequence: TGTGCCAGCAGCCTGATCCGGGACAGGGTCGAAAAACTGTTTTTT. This translates into CASSLIRDRVEKLFF.